This is a list of T cell receptor beta chains from one sample in a study of regulatory T cells in long-lasting Graves disease. TCRdb fed the multiplex PCR reads into MiXCR, producing one record per CDR3 protein. The data show roughly 420,000 distinct CDR3 sequences, with about 16% seen just once and approximately 11% held by the top ten. The same data also contributed to another study, on T cells in Graves' hyperthyroidism and ophthalmopathy.

The sample was peripheral blood mononuclear cells (PBMCs), taken at new diagnosis, from a patient treated with antithyroid drugs. These receptors originate from a woman aged 25 to 39 with Graves disease. The CDR3 runs from the conserved cysteine through the conserved F or W. A D gene is named only where the DNA matches it firmly. Not all rows give a size; the values are once, few, many and, for expanded clones, a class.

D gene	V gene	clone size	J gene	CDR3 DNA	CDR3 protein
NA	TRBV28	many	TRBJ1-1	TGTGCCACCACACAGAGCACTGAAGCTTTCTTT	CATTQSTEAFF
NA	TRBV28	few	TRBJ1-6	TGTGCCAGCAGGCGTGGGACACCCTATAATTCACCCCTCCACTTT	CASRRGTPYNSPLHF
NA	TRBV28	few	TRBJ1-6	TGTGCCAGCAGTCCCGCCGGGACGGTTTTCTCTATCCACTTT	CASSPAGTVFSIHF
NA	TRBV5-8	many	TRBJ1-1	TGTGCCAGCAGCTTGTTGGCTACGGGTGAAGCTTTCTTT	CASSLLATGEAFF
NA	TRBV5-5	many	TRBJ2-7	TGTGCCAGCAGCCGCTCTAGGGGGGGGCCTTCGGGGTACGAGCAGTACTTC	CASSRSRGGPSGYEQYF
TRBD1	TRBV7-8	many	TRBJ2-7	TGTGCCAGCAGCTGGGTGGGGACAGGGGCCTACGAGCAGTACTTC	CASSWVGTGAYEQYF
TRBD1	TRBV20-1	many	TRBJ1-2	TGCAGTGCTCCCGTCCGACAGGGGGGCGTCTATGGCTACACCTTC	CSAPVRQGGVYGYTF
NA	TRBV28	NA	TRBJ1-2	TGTGCCAGCAGGACGGACGACTATGGCTACACCTTC	CASRTDDYGYTF
TRBD2	TRBV28	many	TRBJ2-7	TGTGCCAGCAGCCGACTAGCGGGAGGCCTTTCCTACGAGCAGTACTTC	CASSRLAGGLSYEQYF
TRBD2	TRBV3-1	many	TRBJ2-7	TGTGCCAGCAGCCGGAAACTAGCGGGAGATCTCGAGCAGTACTTC	CASSRKLAGDLEQYF
TRBD1	TRBV12-3/TRBV12-4	many	TRBJ2-1	TGTGCCAGCAGTTTACGACAGGGGAAGGATGAGCAGTTCTTC	CASSLRQGKDEQFF
TRBD2	TRBV28	many	TRBJ2-7	TGTGCCAGCAGTTTATTTCGGGGGACTAGCGGGAGGGCGCGAGAGCAGTACTTC	CASSLFRGTSGRAREQYF
NA	TRBV7-8	many	TRBJ2-3	TGTGCCAGCAGCCTATCCCCCTTGGGCGGGACGGCAGATACGCAGTATTTT	CASSLSPLGGTADTQYF
NA	TRBV4-3	NA	TRBJ2-7	TGCGCCAGCAGCCAAGCCCCCACAGGAAGTCACTACGAGCAGTACTTC	CASSQAPTGSHYEQYF
NA	TRBV14	few	TRBJ2-1	TGTGCCAGCAGCCAAGATCTTTGGGAGAATGAGCAGTTCTTC	CASSQDLWENEQFF
TRBD1	TRBV7-9	many	TRBJ2-1	TGTGCCAGCAGCCCCCGGGACAGGGGGGGGAATGAGCAGTTCTTC	CASSPRDRGGNEQFF
NA	TRBV29-1	few	TRBJ2-1	TGCAGCGTTCCGGACTATAGGGAATACAATGAGCAGTTCTTC	CSVPDYREYNEQFF
NA	TRBV4-2	NA	TRBJ2-7	TGTGCCAGCAGCCAAGAGGCCGAGGGATCCTACGAGCAGTACTTC	CASSQEAEGSYEQYF
NA	TRBV28	many	TRBJ2-3	TGTGCCAGCAGGTTCTCAGATACGCAGTATTTT	CASRFSDTQYF
NA	TRBV9	many	TRBJ2-7	TGTGCCAGCAGCTCTTCTGTGGAGCAGTACTTC	CASSSSVEQYF
NA	TRBV7-8	few	TRBJ1-1	TGTGCCAGCCTGCCTCGGGGGGTCCCAACGAACACTGAAGCTTTCTTT	CASLPRGVPTNTEAFF
TRBD2	TRBV11-1	many	TRBJ2-2	TGTGCCAGCAGGCTTGCGGGAGAGGGGAGCACCGGGGAGCTGTTTTTT	CASRLAGEGSTGELFF
TRBD2	TRBV7-2	many	TRBJ2-2	TGTGCCAGCAGCCCGGGACTAGCTTCCGGGGAGCTGTTTTTT	CASSPGLASGELFF
TRBD2	TRBV18	many	TRBJ2-7	TGTGCCAGCTCACCGACGACTAGCGTCTACGAGCAGTACTTC	CASSPTTSVYEQYF
NA	TRBV5-1	many	TRBJ2-1	TGCGCCAGCAGCGCCCCGACTTGGAATGAGCAGTTCTTC	CASSAPTWNEQFF
NA	TRBV7-2	many	TRBJ2-2	TGTGCCAGCAGCTTAGACGGGAGAAACACCGGGGAGCTGTTTTTT	CASSLDGRNTGELFF
NA	TRBV12-3/TRBV12-4	many	TRBJ2-1	TGTGCCAGCAGTCGACTCAACGAGCAGTTCTTC	CASSRLNEQFF
TRBD2	TRBV6-5	few	TRBJ2-2	TGTGCCAGCAGTTTCAACTCTGCTAGCGGGAGCCCATTCGGGGAGCTGTTTTTT	CASSFNSASGSPFGELFF
NA	TRBV20-1	many	TRBJ1-2	TGCAGTGCTAGAGATGAGGGAATCTGGGGCTACACCTTC	CSARDEGIWGYTF
NA	TRBV24-1	NA	TRBJ2-5	TGTGCCACCAGTGATTACGAGACCCAGTACTTC	CATSDYETQYF
NA	TRBV3-1	many	TRBJ1-5	TGTGCCAGCAGCCAAGGCCATCAAGTTCCCGTCAATCAGCCCCAGCATTTT	CASSQGHQVPVNQPQHF
TRBD2	TRBV5-1	many	TRBJ2-7	TGCGCCAGCAGCCGACTAGCGGGAGACGTCCTCTACGAGCAGTACTTC	CASSRLAGDVLYEQYF